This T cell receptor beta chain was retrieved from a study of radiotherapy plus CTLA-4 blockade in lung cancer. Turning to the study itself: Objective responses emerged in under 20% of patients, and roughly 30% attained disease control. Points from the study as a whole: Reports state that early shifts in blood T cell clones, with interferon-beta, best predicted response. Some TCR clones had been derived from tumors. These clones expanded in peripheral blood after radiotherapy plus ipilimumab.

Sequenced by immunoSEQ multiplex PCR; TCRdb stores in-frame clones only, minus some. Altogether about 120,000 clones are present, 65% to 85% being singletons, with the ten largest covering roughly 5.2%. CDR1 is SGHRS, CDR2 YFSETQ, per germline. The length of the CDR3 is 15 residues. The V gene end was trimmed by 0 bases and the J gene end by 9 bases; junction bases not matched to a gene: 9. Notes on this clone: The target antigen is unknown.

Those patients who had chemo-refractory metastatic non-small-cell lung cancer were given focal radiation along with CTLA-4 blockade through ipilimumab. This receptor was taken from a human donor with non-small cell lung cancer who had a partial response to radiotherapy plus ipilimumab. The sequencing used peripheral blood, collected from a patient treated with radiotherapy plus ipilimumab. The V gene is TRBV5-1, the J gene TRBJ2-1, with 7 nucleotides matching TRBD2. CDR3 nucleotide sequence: TGCGCCAGCAGCTTGGCAAGCGGGATAGGTGGTGAGCAGTTCTTC. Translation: CASSLASGIGGEQFF.